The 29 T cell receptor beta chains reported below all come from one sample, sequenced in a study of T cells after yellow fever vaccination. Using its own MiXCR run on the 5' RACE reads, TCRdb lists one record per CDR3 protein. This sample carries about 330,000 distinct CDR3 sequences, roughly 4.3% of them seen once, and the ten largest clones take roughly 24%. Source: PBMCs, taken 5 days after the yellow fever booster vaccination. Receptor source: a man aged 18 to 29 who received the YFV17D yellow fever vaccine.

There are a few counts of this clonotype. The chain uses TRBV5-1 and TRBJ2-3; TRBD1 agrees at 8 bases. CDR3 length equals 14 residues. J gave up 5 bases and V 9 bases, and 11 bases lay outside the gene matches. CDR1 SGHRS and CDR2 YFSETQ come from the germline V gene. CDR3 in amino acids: CATGPGGNGDTQYF. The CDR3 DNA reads TGCGCCACAGGCCCAGGGGGCAATGGAGATACGCAGTATTTT.

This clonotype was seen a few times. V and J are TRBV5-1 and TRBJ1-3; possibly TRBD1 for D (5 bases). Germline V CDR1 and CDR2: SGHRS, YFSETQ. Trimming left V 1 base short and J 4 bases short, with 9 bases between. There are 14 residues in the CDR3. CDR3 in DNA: TGCGCCAGCAGCTTGTCAGGGTCCGGAAACACCATATATTTT. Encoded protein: CASSLSGSGNTIYF.

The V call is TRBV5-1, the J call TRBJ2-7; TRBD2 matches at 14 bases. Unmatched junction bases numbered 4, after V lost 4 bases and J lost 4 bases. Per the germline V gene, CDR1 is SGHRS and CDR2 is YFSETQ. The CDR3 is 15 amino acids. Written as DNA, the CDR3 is TGCGCCAGCAGCCCCGGGACTAGCGGGGGATACGAGCAGTACGTC. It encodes CASSPGTSGGYEQYV.

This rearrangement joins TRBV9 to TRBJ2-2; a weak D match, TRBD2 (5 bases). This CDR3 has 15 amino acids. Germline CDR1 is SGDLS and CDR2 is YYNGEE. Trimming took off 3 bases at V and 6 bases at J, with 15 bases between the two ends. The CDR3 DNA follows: TGTGCCAGCAGCGCCCGGGGTTCCGCGGCCGGGGAGCTGTTTTTT. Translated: CASSARGSAAGELFF.

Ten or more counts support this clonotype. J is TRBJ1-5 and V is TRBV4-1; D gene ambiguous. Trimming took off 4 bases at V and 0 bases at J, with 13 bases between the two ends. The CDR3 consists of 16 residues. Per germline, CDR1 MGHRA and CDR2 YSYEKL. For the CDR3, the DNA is TGCGCCAGCAGCCGCGGGTTCACGGTTAGCAATCAGCCCCAGCATTTT. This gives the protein CASSRGFTVSNQPQHF.

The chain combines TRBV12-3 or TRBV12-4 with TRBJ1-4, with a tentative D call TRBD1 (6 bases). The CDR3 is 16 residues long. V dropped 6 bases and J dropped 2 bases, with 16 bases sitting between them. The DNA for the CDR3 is TGTGCCAGCAGCCCCGGGTGGGGGGCCACTAATGAAAAACTGTTTTTT. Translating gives CASSPGWGATNEKLFF.

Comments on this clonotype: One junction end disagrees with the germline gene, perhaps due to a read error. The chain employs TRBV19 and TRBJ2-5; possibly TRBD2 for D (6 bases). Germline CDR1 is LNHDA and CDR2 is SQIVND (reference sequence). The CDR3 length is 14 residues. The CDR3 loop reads CATDGAGGQGTQYF. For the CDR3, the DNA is TGTGCCACCGATGGGGCCGGGGGTCAAGGGACCCAGTACTTC.

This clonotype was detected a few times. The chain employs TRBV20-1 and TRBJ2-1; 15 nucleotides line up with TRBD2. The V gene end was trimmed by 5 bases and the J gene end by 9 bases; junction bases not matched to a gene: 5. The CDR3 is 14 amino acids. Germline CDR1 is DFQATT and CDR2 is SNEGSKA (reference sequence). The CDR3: CSAGLAGGPSEQFF. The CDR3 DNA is TGCAGTGCTGGACTAGCGGGGGGGCCTAGTGAGCAGTTCTTC.

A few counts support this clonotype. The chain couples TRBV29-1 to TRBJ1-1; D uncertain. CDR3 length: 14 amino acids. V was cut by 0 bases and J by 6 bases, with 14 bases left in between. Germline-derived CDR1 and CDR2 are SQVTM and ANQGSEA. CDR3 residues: CSVEDQHGYPEAFF. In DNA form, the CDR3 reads TGCAGCGTTGAAGATCAACACGGTTACCCTGAAGCTTTCTTT.

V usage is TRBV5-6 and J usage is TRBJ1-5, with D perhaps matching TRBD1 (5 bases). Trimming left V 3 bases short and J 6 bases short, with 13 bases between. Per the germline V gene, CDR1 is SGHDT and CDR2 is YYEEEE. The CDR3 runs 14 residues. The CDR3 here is CASSSGRGFQPQHF. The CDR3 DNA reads TGTGCCAGCAGCTCCGGGCGGGGGTTTCAGCCCCAGCATTTT.

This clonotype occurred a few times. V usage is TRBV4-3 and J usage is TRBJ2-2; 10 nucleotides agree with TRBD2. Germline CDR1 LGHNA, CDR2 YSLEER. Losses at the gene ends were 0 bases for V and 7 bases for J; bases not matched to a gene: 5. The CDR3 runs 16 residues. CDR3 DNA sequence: TGCGCCAGCAGCCAAGATGGCCTAGCGGGGGTCGGGGAGCTGTTTTTT. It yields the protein CASSQDGLAGVGELFF.

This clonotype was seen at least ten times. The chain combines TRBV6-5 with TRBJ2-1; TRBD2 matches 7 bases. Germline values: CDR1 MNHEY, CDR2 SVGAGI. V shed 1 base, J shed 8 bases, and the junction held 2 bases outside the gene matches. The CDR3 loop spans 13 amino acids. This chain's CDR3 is CASSYWGGDEQFF. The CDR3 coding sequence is TGTGCCAGCAGTTACTGGGGAGGGGATGAGCAGTTCTTC.

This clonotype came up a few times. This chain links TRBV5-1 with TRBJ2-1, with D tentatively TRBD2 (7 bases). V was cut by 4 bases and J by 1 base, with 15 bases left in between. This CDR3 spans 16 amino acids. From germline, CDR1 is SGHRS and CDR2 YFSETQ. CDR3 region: CASSMGGPVSYNEQFF. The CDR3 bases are TGCGCCAGCAGCATGGGGGGGCCTGTGTCCTACAATGAGCAGTTCTTC.

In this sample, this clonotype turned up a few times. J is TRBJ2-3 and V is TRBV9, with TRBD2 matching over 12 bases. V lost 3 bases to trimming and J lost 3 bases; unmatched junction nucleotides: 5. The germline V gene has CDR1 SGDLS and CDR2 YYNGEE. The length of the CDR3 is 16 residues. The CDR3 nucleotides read TGTGCCAGCAGCGCGCTAGCGGGGGGGCGGACAGATACGCAGTATTTT. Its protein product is CASSALAGGRTDTQYF.

This chain's CDR3 is CASRVAVSTDTQYF. DNA of the CDR3: TGCGCCAGCAGAGTAGCGGTGAGCACAGATACGCAGTATTTT. V usage is TRBV5-1 and J usage is TRBJ2-3; possible D gene TRBD2, 6 bases. Germline V gene lookup returns CDR1 SGHRS and CDR2 YFSETQ. V was trimmed by 5 bases and J by 0 bases, leaving 10 bases between them. CDR3 size: 14 residues. Using reference TRBV5-1 and TRBJ2-3 for the parts outside the CDR3, the full variable domain is KAGVTQTPRYLIKTRGQQVTLSCSPISGHRSVSWYQQTPGQGLQFLFEYFSETQRNKGNFPGRFSGRQFSNSRSEMNVSTLELGDSALYLCASRVAVSTDTQYFGPGTRLTVL.

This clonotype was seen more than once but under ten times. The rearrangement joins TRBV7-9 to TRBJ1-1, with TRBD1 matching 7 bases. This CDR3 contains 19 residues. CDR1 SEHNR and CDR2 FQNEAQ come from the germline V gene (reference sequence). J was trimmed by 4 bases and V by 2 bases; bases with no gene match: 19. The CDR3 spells CASSLLRLTGQLRGTEAFF. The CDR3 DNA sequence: TGTGCCAGCAGCTTACTTCGGCTGACGGGACAGTTGCGTGGCACTGAAGCTTTCTTT.

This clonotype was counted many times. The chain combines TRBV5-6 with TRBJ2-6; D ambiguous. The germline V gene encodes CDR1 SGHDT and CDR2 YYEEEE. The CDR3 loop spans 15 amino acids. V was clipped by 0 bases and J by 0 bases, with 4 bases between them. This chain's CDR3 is CASSLGTSGANVLTF. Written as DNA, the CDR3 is TGTGCCAGCAGCTTGGGGACCTCTGGGGCCAACGTCCTGACTTTC. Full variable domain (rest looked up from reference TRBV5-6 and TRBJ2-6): DAGVTQSPTHLIKTRGQQVTLRCSPKSGHDTVSWYQQALGQGPQFIFQYYEEEERQRGNFPDRFSGHQFPNYSSELNVNALLLGDSALYLCASSLGTSGANVLTFGAGSRLTVL.

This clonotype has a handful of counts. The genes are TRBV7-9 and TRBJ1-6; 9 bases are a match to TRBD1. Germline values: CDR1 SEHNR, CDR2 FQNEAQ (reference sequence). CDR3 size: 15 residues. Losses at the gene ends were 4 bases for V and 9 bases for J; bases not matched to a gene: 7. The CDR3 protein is CASSWSGTGSSPLHF. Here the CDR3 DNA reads TGTGCCAGCAGCTGGAGTGGGACAGGGTCTTCACCCCTCCACTTT. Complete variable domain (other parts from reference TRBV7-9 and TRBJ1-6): DTGVSQNPRHKITKRGQNVTFRCDPISEHNRLYWYRQTLGQGPEFLTYFQNEAQLEKSRLLSDRFSAERPKGSFSTLEIQRTEQGDSAMYLCASSWSGTGSSPLHFGNGTRLTVT.

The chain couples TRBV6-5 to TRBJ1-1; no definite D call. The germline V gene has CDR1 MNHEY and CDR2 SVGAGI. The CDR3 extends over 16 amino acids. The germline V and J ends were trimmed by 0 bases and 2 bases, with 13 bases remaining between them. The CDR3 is CASSYSGSGSNTEAFF. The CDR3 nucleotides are TGTGCCAGCAGTTACTCGGGTTCCGGGAGTAACACTGAAGCTTTCTTT.

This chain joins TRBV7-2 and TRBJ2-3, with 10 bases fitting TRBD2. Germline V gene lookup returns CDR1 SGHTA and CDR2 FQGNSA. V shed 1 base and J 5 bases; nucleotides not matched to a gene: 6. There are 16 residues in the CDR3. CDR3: CASSLVGSGGRDTQYF. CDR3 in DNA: TGTGCCAGCAGCTTAGTGGGTAGCGGGGGGCGAGATACGCAGTATTTT.

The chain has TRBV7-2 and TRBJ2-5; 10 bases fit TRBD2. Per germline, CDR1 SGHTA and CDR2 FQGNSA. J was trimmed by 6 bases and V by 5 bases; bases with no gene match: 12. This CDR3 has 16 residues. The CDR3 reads CASSPRRSGGTQTQYF. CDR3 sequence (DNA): TGTGCCAGCAGCCCGAGACGTAGCGGGGGGACTCAGACCCAGTACTTC.

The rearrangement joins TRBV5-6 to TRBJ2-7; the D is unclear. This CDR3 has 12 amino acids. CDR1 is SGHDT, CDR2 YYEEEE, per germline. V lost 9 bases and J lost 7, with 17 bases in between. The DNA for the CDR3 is TGTGCCACCACGACAAATTCAGGAGAGCAGTACTTC. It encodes CATTTNSGEQYF.

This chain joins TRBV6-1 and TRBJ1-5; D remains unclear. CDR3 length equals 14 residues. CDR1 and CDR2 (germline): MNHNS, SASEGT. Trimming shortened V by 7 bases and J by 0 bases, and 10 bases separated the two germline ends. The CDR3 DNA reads TGTGCCAGCACGAGGGAACTTAGCAATCAGCCCCAGCATTTT. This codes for CASTRELSNQPQHF.

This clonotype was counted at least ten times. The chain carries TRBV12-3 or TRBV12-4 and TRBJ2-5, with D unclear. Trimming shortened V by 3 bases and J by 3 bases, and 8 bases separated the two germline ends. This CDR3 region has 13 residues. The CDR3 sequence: CASSFHGEETQYF. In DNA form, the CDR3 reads TGTGCCAGCAGTTTTCATGGGGAAGAGACCCAGTACTTC.

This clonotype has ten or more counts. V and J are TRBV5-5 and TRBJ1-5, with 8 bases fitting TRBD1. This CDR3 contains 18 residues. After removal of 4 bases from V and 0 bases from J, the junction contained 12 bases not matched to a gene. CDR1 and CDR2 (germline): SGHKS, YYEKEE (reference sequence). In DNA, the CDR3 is TGTGCCAGCAGCAGCACAGGGGGGATTTTCGTTAGCAATCAGCCCCAGCATTTT. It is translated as CASSSTGGIFVSNQPQHF.

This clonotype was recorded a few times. The CDR3 nucleotides read TGCGCCAGCAGCCAAGAGGCCAGCAGCTCCTACGAGCAGTACGTC. Translating it yields CASSQEASSSYEQYV. The chain recombines TRBV4-1 with TRBJ2-7, with D hard to call. The V end lost 0 bases, the J end lost 0 bases, and 9 bases lay between the germline ends. The germline gives CDR1 MGHRA, CDR2 YSYEKL. The CDR3 consists of 15 residues.

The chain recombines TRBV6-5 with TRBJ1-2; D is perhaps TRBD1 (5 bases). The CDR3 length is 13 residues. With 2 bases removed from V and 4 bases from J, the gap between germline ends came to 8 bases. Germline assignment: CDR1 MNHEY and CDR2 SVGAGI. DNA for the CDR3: TGTGCCAGCAGTTACGAGGGGCTCTATGGCTACACCTTC. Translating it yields CASSYEGLYGYTF.

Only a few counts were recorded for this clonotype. CDR3 coding DNA: TGCGCCAGCAGCTGGCGGGGGCAACTCCACGAGCAGTACTTC. Translating gives CASSWRGQLHEQYF. The chain uses TRBV5-1 and TRBJ2-7; TRBD2 might be the D (7 bases). This CDR3 contains 14 residues. The V gene's germline CDR1 is SGHRS and CDR2 YFSETQ. Trimming removed 3 bases from V and 5 bases from J, with 15 bases in between.

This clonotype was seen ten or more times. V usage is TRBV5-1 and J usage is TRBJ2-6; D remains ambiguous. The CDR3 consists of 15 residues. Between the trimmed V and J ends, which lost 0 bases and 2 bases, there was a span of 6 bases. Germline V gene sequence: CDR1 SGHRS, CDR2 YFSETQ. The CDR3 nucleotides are TGCGCCAGCAGCTTGGGGGAAGCTGGGGCCAACGTCCTGACTTTC. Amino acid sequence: CASSLGEAGANVLTF.